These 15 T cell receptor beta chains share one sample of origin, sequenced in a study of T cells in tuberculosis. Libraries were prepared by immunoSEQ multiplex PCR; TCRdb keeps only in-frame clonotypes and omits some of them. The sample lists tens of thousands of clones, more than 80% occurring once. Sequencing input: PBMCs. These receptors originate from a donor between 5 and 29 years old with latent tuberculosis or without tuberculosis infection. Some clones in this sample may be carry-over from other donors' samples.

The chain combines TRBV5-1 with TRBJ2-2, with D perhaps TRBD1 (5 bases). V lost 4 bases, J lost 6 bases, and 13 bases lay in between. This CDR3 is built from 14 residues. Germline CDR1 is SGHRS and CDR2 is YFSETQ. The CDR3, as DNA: TGCGCCAGCAGCCCGACAGAAAACCCCGGGGAGCTGTTTTTT. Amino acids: CASSPTENPGELFF.

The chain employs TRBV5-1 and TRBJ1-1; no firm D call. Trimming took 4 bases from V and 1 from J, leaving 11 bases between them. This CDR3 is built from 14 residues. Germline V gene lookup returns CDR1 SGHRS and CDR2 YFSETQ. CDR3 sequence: CASSGGRQNTEAFF. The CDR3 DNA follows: TGCGCCAGCAGCGGAGGACGGCAGAACACTGAAGCTTTCTTT. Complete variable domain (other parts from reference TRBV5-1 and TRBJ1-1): KAGVTQTPRYLIKTRGQQVTLSCSPISGHRSVSWYQQTPGQGLQFLFEYFSETQRNKGNFPGRFSGRQFSNSRSEMNVSTLELGDSALYLCASSGGRQNTEAFFGQGTRLTVV.

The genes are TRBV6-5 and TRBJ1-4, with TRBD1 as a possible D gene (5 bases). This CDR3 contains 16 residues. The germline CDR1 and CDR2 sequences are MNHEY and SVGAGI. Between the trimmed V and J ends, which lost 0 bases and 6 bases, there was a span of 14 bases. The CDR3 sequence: CASSYSSGGLYEKLFF. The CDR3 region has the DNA TGTGCCAGCAGTTACTCGAGTGGGGGACTTTATGAAAAACTGTTTTTT.

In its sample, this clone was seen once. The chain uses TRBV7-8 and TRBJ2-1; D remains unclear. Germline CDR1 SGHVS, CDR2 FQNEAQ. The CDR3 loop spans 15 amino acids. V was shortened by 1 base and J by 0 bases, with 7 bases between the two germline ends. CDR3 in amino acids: CASSLELSSYNEQFF. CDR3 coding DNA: TGTGCCAGCAGCTTAGAACTAAGCTCCTACAATGAGCAGTTCTTC.

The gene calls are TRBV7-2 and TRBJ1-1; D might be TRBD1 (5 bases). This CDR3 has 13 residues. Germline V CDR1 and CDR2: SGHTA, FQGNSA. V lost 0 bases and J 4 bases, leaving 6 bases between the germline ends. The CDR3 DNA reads TGTGCCAGCAGCTTAGCGCAGGGCACTGAAGCTTTCTTT. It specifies CASSLAQGTEAFF.

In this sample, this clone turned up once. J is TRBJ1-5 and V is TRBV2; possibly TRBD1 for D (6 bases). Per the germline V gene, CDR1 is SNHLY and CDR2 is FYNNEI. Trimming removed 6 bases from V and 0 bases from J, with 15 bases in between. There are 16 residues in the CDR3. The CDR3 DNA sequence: TGTGCCAGCAGCTCGACCGGGACACTTAGCAATCAGCCCCAGCATTTT. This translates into CASSSTGTLSNQPQHF.

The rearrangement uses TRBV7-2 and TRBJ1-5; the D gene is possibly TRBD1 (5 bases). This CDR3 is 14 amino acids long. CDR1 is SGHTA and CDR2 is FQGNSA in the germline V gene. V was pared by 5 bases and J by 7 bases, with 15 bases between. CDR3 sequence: CASSPPGGFQPQHF. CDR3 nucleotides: TGTGCCAGCAGCCCACCCGGGGGTTTCCAGCCCCAGCATTTT. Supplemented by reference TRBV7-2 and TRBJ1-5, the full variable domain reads GAGVSQSPSNKVTEKGKDVELRCDPISGHTALYWYRQSLGQGLEFLIYFQGNSAPDKSGLPSDRFSAERTGGSVSTLTIQRTQQEDSAVYLCASSPPGGFQPQHFGDGTRLSIL.

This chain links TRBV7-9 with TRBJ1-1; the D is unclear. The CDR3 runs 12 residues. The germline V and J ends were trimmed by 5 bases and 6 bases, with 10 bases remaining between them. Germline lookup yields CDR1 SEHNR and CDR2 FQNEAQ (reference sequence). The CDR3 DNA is TGTGCCAGCAGCCGCGGGGTATCTGAAGCTTTCTTT. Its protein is CASSRGVSEAFF.

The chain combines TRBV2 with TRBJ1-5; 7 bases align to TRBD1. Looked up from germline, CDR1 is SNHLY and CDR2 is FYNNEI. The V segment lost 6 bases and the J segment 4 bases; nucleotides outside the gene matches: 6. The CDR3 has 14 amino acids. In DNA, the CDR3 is TGTGCCAGCAGCGGGGACAGTTTTAATCAGCCCCAGCATTTT. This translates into CASSGDSFNQPQHF.

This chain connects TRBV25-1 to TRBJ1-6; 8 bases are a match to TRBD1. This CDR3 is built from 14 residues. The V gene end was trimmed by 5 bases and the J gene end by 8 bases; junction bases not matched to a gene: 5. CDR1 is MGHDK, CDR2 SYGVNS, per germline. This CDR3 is CASSPTGGDSPLHF. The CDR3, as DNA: TGTGCCAGCAGTCCTACAGGGGGGGATTCACCCCTCCACTTT.

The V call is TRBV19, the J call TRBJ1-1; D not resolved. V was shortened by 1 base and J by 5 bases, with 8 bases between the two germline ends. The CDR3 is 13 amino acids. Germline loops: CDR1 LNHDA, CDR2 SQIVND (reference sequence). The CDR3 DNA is TGTGCCAGTAGTATAGCGAGGGATACTGAAGCTTTCTTT. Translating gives CASSIARDTEAFF.

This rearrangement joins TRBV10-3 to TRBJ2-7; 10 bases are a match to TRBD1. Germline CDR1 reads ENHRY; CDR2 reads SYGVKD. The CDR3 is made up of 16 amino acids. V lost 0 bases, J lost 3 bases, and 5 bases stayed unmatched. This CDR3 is CAISESGTGVDYEQYF. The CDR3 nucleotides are TGTGCCATCAGTGAGTCTGGGACAGGGGTGGACTACGAGCAGTACTTC.

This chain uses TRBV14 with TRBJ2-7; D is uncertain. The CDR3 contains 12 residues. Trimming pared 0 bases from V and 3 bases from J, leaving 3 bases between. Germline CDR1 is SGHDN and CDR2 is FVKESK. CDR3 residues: CASSQDHYEQYF. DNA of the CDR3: TGTGCCAGCAGCCAAGATCACTACGAGCAGTACTTC. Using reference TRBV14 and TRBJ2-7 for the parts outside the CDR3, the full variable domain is EAGVTQFPSHSVIEKGQTVTLRCDPISGHDNLYWYRRVMGKEIKFLLHFVKESKQDESGMPNNRFLAERTGGTYSTLKVQPAELEDSGVYFCASSQDHYEQYFGPGTRLTVT.

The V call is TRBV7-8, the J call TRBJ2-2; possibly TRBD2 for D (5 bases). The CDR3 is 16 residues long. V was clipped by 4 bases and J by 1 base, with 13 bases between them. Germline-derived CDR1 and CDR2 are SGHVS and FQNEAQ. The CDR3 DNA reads TGTGCCAGCAGCTCCCCCATCGGGGTGAACACCGGGGAGCTGTTTTTT. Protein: CASSSPIGVNTGELFF.

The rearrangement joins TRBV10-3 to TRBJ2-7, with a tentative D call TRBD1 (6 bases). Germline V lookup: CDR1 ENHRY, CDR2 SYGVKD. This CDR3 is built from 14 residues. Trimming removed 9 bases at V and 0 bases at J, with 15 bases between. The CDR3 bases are TGTGCCATAGCGACAGGACAGAGCTCCTACGAGCAGTACTTC. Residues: CAIATGQSSYEQYF.